These T cell receptor beta chains were read from a single sample in a study of control samples from healthy donors and cancer patients. Data came from immunoSEQ multiplex PCR; TCRdb stores just in-frame clones and leaves some out. The data contain some 410,000 clones, about 93% of them singletons. The sequenced sample consisted of PBMCs. These TCRs come from a man aged 35-49 years with head and neck cancer. Both conserved end residues are part of each CDR3. D genes are given only for firm matches. Where a row states a size, it is once, few, many or the class of an expanded clone; other rows omit it.

V gene: TRBV6-2/TRBV6-3; clone size: .; J gene: TRBJ1-5; D gene: TRBD1; CDR3 DNA: TGTGCCAGCAGCAGCGGACAGGAATTGAGTCAGCCCCAGCATTTT; CDR3 protein: CASSSGQELSQPQHF
V gene: TRBV14; clone size: .; J gene: TRBJ2-1; D gene: .; CDR3 DNA: TGTGCCAGCAGCCAATCGGGGTTGGCGTTTGAGCAGTTCTTC; CDR3 protein: CASSQSGLAFEQFF
V gene: TRBV5-1; clone size: .; J gene: TRBJ2-5; D gene: .; CDR3 DNA: TGCGCCAGCAGCTTGGCCCAAGAGACCCAGTACTTC; CDR3 protein: CASSLAQETQYF
V gene: TRBV21-1; clone size: .; J gene: TRBJ2-7; D gene: .; CDR3 DNA: TGTGCCAACCTCGGGACTAGGTTCTACGAGCAGTACTTC; CDR3 protein: CANLGTRFYEQYF
V gene: TRBV4-1; clone size: once; J gene: TRBJ2-2; D gene: TRBD2; CDR3 DNA: TGCGCCAGCAGCCAAGGGACTAGGAGGGACACCGGGGAGCTGTTTTTT; CDR3 protein: CASSQGTRRDTGELFF
V gene: TRBV3-1/TRBV3-2; clone size: .; J gene: TRBJ2-3; D gene: TRBD2; CDR3 DNA: TGTGCCAGCAGCCCTCGTCCGGCTAGCGGACCCACAGATACGCAGTATTTT; CDR3 protein: CASSPRPASGPTDTQYF
V gene: TRBV28; clone size: .; J gene: TRBJ2-1; D gene: TRBD2; CDR3 DNA: TGTGCCAGCCTTAGCGGGACAACCTACAATGAGCAGTTCTTC; CDR3 protein: CASLSGTTYNEQFF
V gene: TRBV2; clone size: once; J gene: TRBJ2-2; D gene: TRBD1; CDR3 DNA: TGTGCCGCCCACGGACAGGGGTCGAACACCGGGGAGCTGTTTTTT; CDR3 protein: CAAHGQGSNTGELFF
V gene: TRBV10-1; clone size: .; J gene: TRBJ2-3; D gene: .; CDR3 DNA: TGCGCCAGCTCAAACTCGGGGCCGAGGGGCACAGATACGCAGTATTTT; CDR3 protein: CASSNSGPRGTDTQYF
V gene: TRBV7-2; clone size: .; J gene: TRBJ1-5; D gene: .; CDR3 DNA: TGTGCCAGCAGCTTAGGACGGGGAGATCAGCCCCAGCATTTT; CDR3 protein: CASSLGRGDQPQHF
V gene: TRBV9; clone size: .; J gene: TRBJ2-4; D gene: .; CDR3 DNA: TGTGCCAGCAGCGTAGCTCCGGGGATGGACAAAAACATTCAGTACTTC; CDR3 protein: CASSVAPGMDKNIQYF
V gene: TRBV19; clone size: .; J gene: TRBJ2-1; D gene: TRBD2; CDR3 DNA: TGTGCCAGTAGTACCAGGGAGGGCGGGAGGTCCTACAATGAGCAGTTCTTC; CDR3 protein: CASSTREGGRSYNEQFF
V gene: TRBV5-8; clone size: few; J gene: TRBJ2-3; D gene: .; CDR3 DNA: TGTGCCAGCAGCTTGGAGTGGACCGCAGATACGCAGTATTTT; CDR3 protein: CASSLEWTADTQYF
V gene: TRBV3-1/TRBV3-2; clone size: .; J gene: TRBJ1-1; D gene: .; CDR3 DNA: TGTGCCAGCCTCTCGGCGGCCACTGAAGCTTTCTTT; CDR3 protein: CASLSAATEAFF
V gene: TRBV7-2; clone size: few; J gene: TRBJ1-5; D gene: TRBD1; CDR3 DNA: TGTGCCAGCAGCCCCGACAGGGGCAATCAGCCCCAGCATTTT; CDR3 protein: CASSPDRGNQPQHF
V gene: TRBV29-1; clone size: .; J gene: TRBJ2-7; D gene: TRBD1; CDR3 DNA: TGCAGCGTTGCATCGGGACAGGGCAACCACGAGCAGTACTTC; CDR3 protein: CSVASGQGNHEQYF
V gene: TRBV11-1; clone size: .; J gene: TRBJ1-2; D gene: TRBD1; CDR3 DNA: TGTGCCAGCAGCTCTGACAGGGGGCCATATGGCTACACCTTC; CDR3 protein: CASSSDRGPYGYTF
V gene: TRBV5-1; clone size: .; J gene: TRBJ2-7; D gene: .; CDR3 DNA: TGCGCCAGCAGCTTAACCAGGACAGCCAACTACGAGCAGTACTTC; CDR3 protein: CASSLTRTANYEQYF
V gene: TRBV6-5; clone size: .; J gene: TRBJ2-7; D gene: TRBD1; CDR3 DNA: TGTGCCAGCAGCCCCCGGGACAGGGGGGCCTACGAGCAGTACTTC; CDR3 protein: CASSPRDRGAYEQYF
V gene: TRBV19; clone size: .; J gene: TRBJ1-1; D gene: .; CDR3 DNA: TGTGCCAGTAGCCGGGTAAACAGGGATGAAGCTTTCTTT; CDR3 protein: CASSRVNRDEAFF
V gene: TRBV20-1; clone size: few; J gene: TRBJ1-3; D gene: .; CDR3 DNA: TGCAGTGCTAACAACGGAAACACCATATATTTT; CDR3 protein: CSANNGNTIYF
V gene: TRBV30; clone size: many; J gene: TRBJ1-4; D gene: TRBD1; CDR3 DNA: TGTGCCTGGGGGACAGGGTGGGAAAAACTGTTTTTT; CDR3 protein: CAWGTGWEKLFF
V gene: TRBV19; clone size: few; J gene: TRBJ1-5; D gene: .; CDR3 DNA: TGTGCCAGTACTCTAGGAAGGGAGTTTAGGCCCCAGCATTTT; CDR3 protein: CASTLGREFRPQHF
V gene: TRBV28; clone size: once; J gene: TRBJ1-5; D gene: .; CDR3 DNA: TGTGCCAGCAGTTTAACAGACAGTCGCAATCAGCCCCAGCATTTT; CDR3 protein: CASSLTDSRNQPQHF
V gene: TRBV7-2; clone size: .; J gene: TRBJ2-5; D gene: .; CDR3 DNA: TGTGCCAGCAGCTTATTAGGAAAGATTGGAGAGACCCAGTACTTC; CDR3 protein: CASSLLGKIGETQYF
V gene: TRBV5-1; clone size: .; J gene: TRBJ2-2; D gene: .; CDR3 DNA: TGCGCCAGCAGCTTGGCAGGGTACACCGGGGAGCTGTTTTTT; CDR3 protein: CASSLAGYTGELFF
V gene: TRBV27; clone size: .; J gene: TRBJ1-5; D gene: .; CDR3 DNA: TGTGCCAGCAGTTTTGGTCCCTTGGGTACTAGCAATCAGCCCCAGCATTTT; CDR3 protein: CASSFGPLGTSNQPQHF
V gene: TRBV6-5; clone size: .; J gene: TRBJ1-4; D gene: .; CDR3 DNA: TGTGCCACCATGAGCTTGACAACTAATGAAAAACTGTTTTTT; CDR3 protein: CATMSLTTNEKLFF
V gene: TRBV4-1; clone size: .; J gene: TRBJ2-1; D gene: .; CDR3 DNA: TGCGCCAGCAGCCAAATACCGGGACCCCTATCTGAGCAGTTCTTC; CDR3 protein: CASSQIPGPLSEQFF
V gene: TRBV6-6; clone size: .; J gene: TRBJ2-3; D gene: .; CDR3 DNA: TGTGCCAGCAGCCTACGGGACATTTCTAGCACAGATACGCAGTATTTT; CDR3 protein: CASSLRDISSTDTQYF
V gene: TRBV13; clone size: .; J gene: TRBJ2-1; D gene: .; CDR3 DNA: TGTGCCAGCAGCGGTCGGAGCACCTCCCTTGGCAATGAGCAGTTCTTC; CDR3 protein: CASSGRSTSLGNEQFF
V gene: TRBV7-9; clone size: .; J gene: TRBJ1-5; D gene: .; CDR3 DNA: TGTGCCAGCAGCTTAGTTGGTTTCAATCAGCCCCAGCATTTT; CDR3 protein: CASSLVGFNQPQHF
V gene: TRBV5-5; clone size: once; J gene: TRBJ2-7; D gene: .; CDR3 DNA: TGTGCCAGCAGCGGTGGGACCCGTGCGATCTACGAGCAGTACTTC; CDR3 protein: CASSGGTRAIYEQYF
V gene: TRBV7-7; clone size: .; J gene: TRBJ2-1; D gene: TRBD2; CDR3 DNA: TGTGCTAGCAGCCCCCGGACTAGCGGGAGCAATGAGCAGTTCTTC; CDR3 protein: CASSPRTSGSNEQFF
V gene: TRBV15; clone size: .; J gene: TRBJ2-5; D gene: .; CDR3 DNA: TGTGCCACCAGCCTCAACCTCCCGGAAACAGTGCACTCAGAGACCCAGTACTTC; CDR3 protein: CATSLNLPETVHSETQYF
V gene: TRBV6-2/TRBV6-3; clone size: .; J gene: TRBJ2-5; D gene: .; CDR3 DNA: TGTGCCAGCAGTTTTGGGGTGGGACGCCAAGAGACCCAGTACTTC; CDR3 protein: CASSFGVGRQETQYF
V gene: TRBV28; clone size: .; J gene: TRBJ1-2; D gene: TRBD1; CDR3 DNA: TGTGCCAGCAGGGGACAGGGGAAGACTAACTATGGCTACACCTTC; CDR3 protein: CASRGQGKTNYGYTF
V gene: TRBV6-5; clone size: .; J gene: TRBJ2-3; D gene: .; CDR3 DNA: TGTGCCAGCAGGCTTGGGATCGAGTATACGCAGTATTTT; CDR3 protein: CASRLGIEYTQYF
V gene: TRBV27; clone size: .; J gene: TRBJ1-6; D gene: .; CDR3 DNA: TGTGCCAGCAGTAAACAGGTAAACTCCTATAATTCACCCCTCCACTTT; CDR3 protein: CASSKQVNSYNSPLHF
V gene: TRBV19; clone size: .; J gene: TRBJ1-2; D gene: .; CDR3 DNA: TGTGCCAGTAGTACCTACAGCTATGGCTACACCTTC; CDR3 protein: CASSTYSYGYTF